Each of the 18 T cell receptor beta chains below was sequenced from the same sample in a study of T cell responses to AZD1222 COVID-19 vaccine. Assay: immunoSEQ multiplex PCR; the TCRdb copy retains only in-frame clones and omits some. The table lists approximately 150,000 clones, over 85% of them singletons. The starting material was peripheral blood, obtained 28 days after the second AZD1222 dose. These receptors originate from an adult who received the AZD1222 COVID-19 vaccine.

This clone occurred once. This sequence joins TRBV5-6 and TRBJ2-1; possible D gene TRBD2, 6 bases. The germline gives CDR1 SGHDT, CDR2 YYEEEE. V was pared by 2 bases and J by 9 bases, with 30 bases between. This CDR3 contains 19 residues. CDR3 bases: TGTGCCAGCAGCTTAGTAATTAATGCGGGGAATCTAGCTCCAGTTGAGCAGTTCTTC. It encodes CASSLVINAGNLAPVEQFF.

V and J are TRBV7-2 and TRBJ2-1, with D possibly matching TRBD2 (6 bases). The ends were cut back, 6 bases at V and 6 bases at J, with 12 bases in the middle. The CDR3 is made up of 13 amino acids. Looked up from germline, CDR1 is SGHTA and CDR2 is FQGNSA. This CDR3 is CASSRLGANEQFF. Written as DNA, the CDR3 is TGTGCCAGCAGTCGACTAGGGGCCAATGAGCAGTTCTTC.

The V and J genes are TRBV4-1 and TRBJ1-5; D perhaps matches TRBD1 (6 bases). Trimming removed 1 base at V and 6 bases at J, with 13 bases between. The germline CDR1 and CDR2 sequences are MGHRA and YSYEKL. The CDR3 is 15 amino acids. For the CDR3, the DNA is TGCGCCAGCAGCCAAGTCGGGGGGCGCGGTCAGCCCCAGCATTTT. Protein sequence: CASSQVGGRGQPQHF.

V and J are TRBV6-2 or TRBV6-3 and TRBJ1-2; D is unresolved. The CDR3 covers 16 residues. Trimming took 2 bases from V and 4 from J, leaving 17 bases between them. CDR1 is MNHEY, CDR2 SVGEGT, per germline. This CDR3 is CASSYPDLLSFYGYTF. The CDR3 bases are TGTGCCAGCAGTTACCCCGACCTCCTCTCATTCTATGGCTACACCTTC.

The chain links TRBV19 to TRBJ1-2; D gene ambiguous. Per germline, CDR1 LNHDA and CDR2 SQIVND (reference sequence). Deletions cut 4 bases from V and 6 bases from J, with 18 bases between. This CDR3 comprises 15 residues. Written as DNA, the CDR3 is TGTGCCAGTAGTACCTCTTTTAGGGAAATCGATGGCTACACCTTC. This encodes CASSTSFREIDGYTF.

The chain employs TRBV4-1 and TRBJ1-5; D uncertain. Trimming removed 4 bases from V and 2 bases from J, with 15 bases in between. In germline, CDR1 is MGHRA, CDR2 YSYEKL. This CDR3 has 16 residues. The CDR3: CASSPAIWVGNQPQHF. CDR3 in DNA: TGCGCCAGCAGCCCGGCCATTTGGGTGGGCAATCAGCCCCAGCATTTT.

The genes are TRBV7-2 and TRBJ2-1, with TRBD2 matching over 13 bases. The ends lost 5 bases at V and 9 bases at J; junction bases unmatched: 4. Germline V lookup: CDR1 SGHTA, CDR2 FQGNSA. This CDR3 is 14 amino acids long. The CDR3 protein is CASSPGLAGAEQFF. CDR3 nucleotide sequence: TGTGCCAGCAGCCCCGGACTAGCGGGAGCTGAGCAGTTCTTC.

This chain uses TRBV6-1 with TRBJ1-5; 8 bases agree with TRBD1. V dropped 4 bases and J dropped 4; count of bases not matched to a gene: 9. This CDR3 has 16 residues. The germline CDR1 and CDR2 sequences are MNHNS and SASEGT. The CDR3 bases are TGTGCCAGCAGTGGCACCGGGACAGGTCTTAATCAGCCCCAGCATTTT. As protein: CASSGTGTGLNQPQHF.

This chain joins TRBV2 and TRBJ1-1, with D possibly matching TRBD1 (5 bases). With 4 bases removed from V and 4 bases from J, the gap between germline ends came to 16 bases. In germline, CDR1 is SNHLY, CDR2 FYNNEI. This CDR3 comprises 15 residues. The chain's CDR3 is CASSARRGDGTEAFF. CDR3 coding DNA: TGTGCCAGCAGTGCACGACGGGGGGATGGCACTGAAGCTTTCTTT.

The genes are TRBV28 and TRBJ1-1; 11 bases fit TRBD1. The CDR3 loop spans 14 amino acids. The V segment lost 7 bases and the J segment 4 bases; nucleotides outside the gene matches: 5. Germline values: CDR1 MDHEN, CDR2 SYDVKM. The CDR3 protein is CASNSGQGGTEAFF. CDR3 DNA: TGTGCCAGCAACTCGGGACAGGGGGGCACTGAAGCTTTCTTT.

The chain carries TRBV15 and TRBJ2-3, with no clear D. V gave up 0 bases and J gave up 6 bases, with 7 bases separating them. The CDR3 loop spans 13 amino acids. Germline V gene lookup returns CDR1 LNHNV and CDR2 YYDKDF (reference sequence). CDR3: CATSRDPGDTQYF. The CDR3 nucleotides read TGTGCCACCAGCAGAGATCCCGGGGATACGCAGTATTTT.

This CDR3 reads CAISDNDRGAEAFF. In DNA form, the CDR3 reads TGTGCCATCAGTGATAACGACAGGGGGGCTGAAGCTTTCTTT. The chain has TRBV10-3 and TRBJ1-1, with 9 bases lining up with TRBD1. Germline CDR1 reads ENHRY; CDR2 reads SYGVKD. The CDR3 sequence is 14 residues long. The V segment lost 3 bases and the J segment 6 bases; nucleotides outside the gene matches: 5.

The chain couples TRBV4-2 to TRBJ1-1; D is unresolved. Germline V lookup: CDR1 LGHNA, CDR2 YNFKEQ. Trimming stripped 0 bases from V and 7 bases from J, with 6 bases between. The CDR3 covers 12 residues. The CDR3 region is CASSQDEGEAFF. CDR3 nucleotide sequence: TGTGCCAGCAGCCAAGATGAGGGTGAAGCTTTCTTT.

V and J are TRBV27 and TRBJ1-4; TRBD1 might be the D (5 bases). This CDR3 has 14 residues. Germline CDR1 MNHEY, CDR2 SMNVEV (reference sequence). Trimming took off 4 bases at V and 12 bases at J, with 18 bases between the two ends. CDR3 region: CASSSGLPRGELFF. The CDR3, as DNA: TGTGCCAGCAGTTCGGGACTTCCGCGGGGGGAACTGTTTTTT.

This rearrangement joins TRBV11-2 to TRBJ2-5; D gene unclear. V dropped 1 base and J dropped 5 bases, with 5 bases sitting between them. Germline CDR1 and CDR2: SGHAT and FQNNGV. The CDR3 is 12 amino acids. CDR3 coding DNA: TGTGCCAGCAGCTTAGTGGCCGAGACCCAGTACTTC. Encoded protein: CASSLVAETQYF.

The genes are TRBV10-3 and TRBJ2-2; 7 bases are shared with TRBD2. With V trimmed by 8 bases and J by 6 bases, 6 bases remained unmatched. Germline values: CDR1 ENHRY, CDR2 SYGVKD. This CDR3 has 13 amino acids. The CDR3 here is CAIAKREAGELFF. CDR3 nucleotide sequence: TGTGCCATCGCTAAGCGGGAAGCCGGGGAGCTGTTTTTT.

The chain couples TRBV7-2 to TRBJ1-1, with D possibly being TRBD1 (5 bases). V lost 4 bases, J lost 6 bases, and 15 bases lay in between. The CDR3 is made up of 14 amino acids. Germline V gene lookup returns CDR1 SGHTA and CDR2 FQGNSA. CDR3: CASSSSGVGAEAFF. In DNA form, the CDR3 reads TGTGCCAGCAGCTCCTCGGGCGTAGGGGCTGAAGCTTTCTTT.

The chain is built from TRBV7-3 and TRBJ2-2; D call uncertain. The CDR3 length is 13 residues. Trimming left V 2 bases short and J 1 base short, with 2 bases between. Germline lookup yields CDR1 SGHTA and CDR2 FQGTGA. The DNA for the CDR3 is TGTGCCAGCAGCTTAGGGAACACCGGGGAGCTGTTTTTT. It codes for CASSLGNTGELFF.